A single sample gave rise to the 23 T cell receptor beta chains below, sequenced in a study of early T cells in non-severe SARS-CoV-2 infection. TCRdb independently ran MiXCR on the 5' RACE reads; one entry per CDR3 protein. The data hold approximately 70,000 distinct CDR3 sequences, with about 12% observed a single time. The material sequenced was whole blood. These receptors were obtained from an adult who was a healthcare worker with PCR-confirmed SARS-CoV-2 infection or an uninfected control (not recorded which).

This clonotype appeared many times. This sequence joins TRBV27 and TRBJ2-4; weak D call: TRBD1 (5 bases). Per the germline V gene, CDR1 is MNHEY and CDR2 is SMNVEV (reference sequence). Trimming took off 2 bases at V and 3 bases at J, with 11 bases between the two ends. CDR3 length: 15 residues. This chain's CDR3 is CASSLGARGKNIQYF. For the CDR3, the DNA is TGTGCCAGCAGTTTAGGGGCGCGAGGCAAAAACATTCAGTACTTC.

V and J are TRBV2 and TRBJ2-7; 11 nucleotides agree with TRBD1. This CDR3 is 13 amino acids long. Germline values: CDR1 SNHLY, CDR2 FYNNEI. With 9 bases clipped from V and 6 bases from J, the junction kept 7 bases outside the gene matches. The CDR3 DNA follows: TGTGCCAGTAGAGGGACAGGGGGTTCCGAGCAGTACTTC. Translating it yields CASRGTGGSEQYF.

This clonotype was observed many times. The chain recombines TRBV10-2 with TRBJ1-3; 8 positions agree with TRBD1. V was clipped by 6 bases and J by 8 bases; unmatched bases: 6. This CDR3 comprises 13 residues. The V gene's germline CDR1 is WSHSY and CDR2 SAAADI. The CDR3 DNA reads TGCGCCAGCAGGGAGACAGGGGATGACACCATATATTTT. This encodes CASRETGDDTIYF.

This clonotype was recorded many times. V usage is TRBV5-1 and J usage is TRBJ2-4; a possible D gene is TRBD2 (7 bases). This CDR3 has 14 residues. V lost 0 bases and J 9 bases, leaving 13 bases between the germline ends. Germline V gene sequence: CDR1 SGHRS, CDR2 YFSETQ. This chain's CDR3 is CASSLDTGRGIQYF. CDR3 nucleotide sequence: TGCGCCAGCAGCTTGGATACAGGGAGGGGCATTCAGTACTTC.

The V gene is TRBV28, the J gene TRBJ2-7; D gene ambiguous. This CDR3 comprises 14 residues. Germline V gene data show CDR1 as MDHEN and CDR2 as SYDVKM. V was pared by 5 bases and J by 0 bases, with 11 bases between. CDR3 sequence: CASSRTTSSYEQYF. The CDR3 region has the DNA TGTGCCAGCAGTCGAACGACAAGCTCCTACGAGCAGTACTTC. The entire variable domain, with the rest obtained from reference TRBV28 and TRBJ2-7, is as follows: DVKVTQSSRYLVKRTGEKVFLECVQDMDHENMFWYRQDPGLGLRLIYFSYDVKMKEKGDIPEGYSVSREKKERFSLILESASTNQTSMYLCASSRTTSSYEQYFGPGTRLTVT.

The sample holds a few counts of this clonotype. CDR3 sequence (DNA): TGTGCCAGCATGCAGGGGGACACCGGGGAGCTGTTTTTT. Protein sequence: CASMQGDTGELFF. This chain uses TRBV6-4 with TRBJ2-2; 7 positions match TRBD1. Germline V gene data show CDR1 as MRHNA and CDR2 as SNTAGT. The CDR3 sequence is 13 residues long. Trimming removed 7 bases from V and 3 bases from J; junction bases left unmatched: 2.

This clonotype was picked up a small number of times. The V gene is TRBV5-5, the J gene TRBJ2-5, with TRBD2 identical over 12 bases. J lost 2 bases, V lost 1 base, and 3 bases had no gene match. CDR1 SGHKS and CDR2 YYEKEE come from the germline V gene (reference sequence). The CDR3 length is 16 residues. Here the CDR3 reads CASSLLGTSGQETQYF. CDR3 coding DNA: TGTGCCAGCAGCTTGCTCGGGACTAGCGGGCAAGAGACCCAGTACTTC.

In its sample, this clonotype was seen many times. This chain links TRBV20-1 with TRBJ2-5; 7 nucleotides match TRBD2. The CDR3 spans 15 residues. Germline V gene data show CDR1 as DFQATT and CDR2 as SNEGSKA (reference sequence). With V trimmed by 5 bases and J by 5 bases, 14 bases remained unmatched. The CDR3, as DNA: TGCAGTGCTTCCGGACTAGACGGTATCTATGAGACCCAGTACTTC. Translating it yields CSASGLDGIYETQYF.

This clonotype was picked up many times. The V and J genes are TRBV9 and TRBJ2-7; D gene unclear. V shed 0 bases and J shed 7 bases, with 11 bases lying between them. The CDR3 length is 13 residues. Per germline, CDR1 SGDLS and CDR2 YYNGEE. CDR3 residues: CASSVGLDEEQYF. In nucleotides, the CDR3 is TGTGCCAGCAGCGTAGGACTGGACGAGGAGCAGTACTTC.

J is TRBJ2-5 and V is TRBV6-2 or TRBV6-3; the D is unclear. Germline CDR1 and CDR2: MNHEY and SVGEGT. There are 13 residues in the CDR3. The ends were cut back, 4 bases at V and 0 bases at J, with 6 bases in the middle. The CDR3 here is CASSLVYQETQYF. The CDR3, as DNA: TGTGCCAGCAGTTTGGTCTACCAAGAGACCCAGTACTTC.

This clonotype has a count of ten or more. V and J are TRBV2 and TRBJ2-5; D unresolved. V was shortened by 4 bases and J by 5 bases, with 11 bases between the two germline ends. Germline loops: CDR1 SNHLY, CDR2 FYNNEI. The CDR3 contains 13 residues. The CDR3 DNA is TGTGCCAGCAGTGGGAACCGGCGGGAGACCCAGTACTTC. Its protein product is CASSGNRRETQYF.

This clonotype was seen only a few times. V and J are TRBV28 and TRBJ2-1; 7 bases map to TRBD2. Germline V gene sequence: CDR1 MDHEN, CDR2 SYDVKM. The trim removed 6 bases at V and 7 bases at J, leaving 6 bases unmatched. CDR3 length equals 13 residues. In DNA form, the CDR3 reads TGTGCCAGCAGGTCGGGGGGAGTGAATGAGCAGTTCTTC. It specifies CASRSGGVNEQFF. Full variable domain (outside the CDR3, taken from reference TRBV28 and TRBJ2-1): DVKVTQSSRYLVKRTGEKVFLECVQDMDHENMFWYRQDPGLGLRLIYFSYDVKMKEKGDIPEGYSVSREKKERFSLILESASTNQTSMYLCASRSGGVNEQFFGPGTRLTVL.

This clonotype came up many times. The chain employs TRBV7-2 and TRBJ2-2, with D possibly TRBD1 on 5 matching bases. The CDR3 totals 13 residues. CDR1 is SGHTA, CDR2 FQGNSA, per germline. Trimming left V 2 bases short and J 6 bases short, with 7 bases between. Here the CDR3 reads CASSLLRAGELFF. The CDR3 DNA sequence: TGTGCCAGCAGCTTACTCAGGGCCGGGGAGCTGTTTTTT.

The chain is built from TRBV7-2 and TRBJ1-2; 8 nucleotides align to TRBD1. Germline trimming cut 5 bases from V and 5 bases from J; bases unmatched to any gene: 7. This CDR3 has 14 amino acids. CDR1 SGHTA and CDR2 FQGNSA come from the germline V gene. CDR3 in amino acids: CASSAGTGGYGYTF. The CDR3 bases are TGTGCCAGCAGCGCGGGGACAGGAGGTTATGGCTACACCTTC.

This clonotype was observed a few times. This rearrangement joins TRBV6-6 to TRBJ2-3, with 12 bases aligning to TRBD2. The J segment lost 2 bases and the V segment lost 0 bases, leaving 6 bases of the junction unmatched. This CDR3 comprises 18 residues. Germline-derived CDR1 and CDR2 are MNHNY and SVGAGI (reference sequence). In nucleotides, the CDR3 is TGTGCCAGCAGTTACTCACCGGGACTAGCGGGCCTCACAGATACGCAGTATTTT. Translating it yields CASSYSPGLAGLTDTQYF.

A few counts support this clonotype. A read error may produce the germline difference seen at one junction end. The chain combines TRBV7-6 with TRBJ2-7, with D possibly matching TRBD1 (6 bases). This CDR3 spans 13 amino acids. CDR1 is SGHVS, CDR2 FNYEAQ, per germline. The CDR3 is CASSLSSDSRIFF. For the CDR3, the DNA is TGTGCCAGCAGCTTATCCTCGGACAGCCGCATTTTCTTC.

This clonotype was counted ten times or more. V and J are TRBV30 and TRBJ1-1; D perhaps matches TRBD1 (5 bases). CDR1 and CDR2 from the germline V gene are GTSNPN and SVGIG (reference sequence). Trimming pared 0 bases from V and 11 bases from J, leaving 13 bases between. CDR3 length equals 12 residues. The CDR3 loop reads CAWSVTGLQAFF. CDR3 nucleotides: TGTGCCTGGAGTGTAACAGGACTCCAGGCTTTCTTT.

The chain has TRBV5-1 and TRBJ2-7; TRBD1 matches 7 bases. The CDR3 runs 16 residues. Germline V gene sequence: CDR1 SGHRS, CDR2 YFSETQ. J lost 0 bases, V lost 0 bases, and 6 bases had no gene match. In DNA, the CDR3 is TGCGCCAGCAGCTTGGTAGGCAGGGGGAGCTCCTACGAGCAGTACTTC. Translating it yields CASSLVGRGSSYEQYF.

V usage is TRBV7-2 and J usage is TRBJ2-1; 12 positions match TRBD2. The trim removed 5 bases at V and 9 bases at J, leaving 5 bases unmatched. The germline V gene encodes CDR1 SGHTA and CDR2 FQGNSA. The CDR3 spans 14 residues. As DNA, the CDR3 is TGTGCCAGCAGCCGCTCTAGCGGGAGGGTTGAGCAGTTCTTC. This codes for CASSRSSGRVEQFF.

The DNA for the CDR3 is TGTGCCAGCACGAAACCCGGCCGCCCCTACGAGCAGTACTTC. Protein sequence: CASTKPGRPYEQYF. This chain links TRBV11-2 with TRBJ2-7; unclear D gene. With 7 bases removed from V and 2 bases from J, the gap between germline ends came to 15 bases. The germline V gene encodes CDR1 SGHAT and CDR2 FQNNGV. The CDR3 spans 14 residues.

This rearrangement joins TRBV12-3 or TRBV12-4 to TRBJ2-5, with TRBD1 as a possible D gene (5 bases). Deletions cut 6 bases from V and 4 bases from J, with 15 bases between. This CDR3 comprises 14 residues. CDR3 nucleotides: TGTGCCAGCAGCCTCAGGGAATTCTCAGAGACCCAGTACTTC. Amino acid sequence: CASSLREFSETQYF.

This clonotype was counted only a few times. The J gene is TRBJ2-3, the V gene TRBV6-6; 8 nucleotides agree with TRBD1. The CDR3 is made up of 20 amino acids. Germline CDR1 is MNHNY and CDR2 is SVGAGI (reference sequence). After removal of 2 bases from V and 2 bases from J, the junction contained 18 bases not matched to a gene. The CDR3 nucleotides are TGTGCCAGCAGTTACAGGTCGCTCAGACAGGGGACGGGGCTCACAGATACGCAGTATTTT. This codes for CASSYRSLRQGTGLTDTQYF.

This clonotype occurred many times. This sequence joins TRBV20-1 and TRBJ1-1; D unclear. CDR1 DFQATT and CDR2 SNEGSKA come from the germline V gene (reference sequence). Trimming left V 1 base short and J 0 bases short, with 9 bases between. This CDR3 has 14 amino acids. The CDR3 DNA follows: TGCAGTGCTAGAGTGGGCAGTCTGAACACTGAAGCTTTCTTT. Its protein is CSARVGSLNTEAFF.